This T cell receptor beta chain originates from a study of molecular identifiers for immune sequencing clone quantification. About this clonotype: Its specificity is not known.

MiXCR was run by TCRdb on the PCR reads, yielding one entry per CDR3 protein. The sample consists of under 600,000 distinct CDR3 sequences, roughly 26% of them appearing once. Sorting isolated naive CD8 T cells as CD8+CD4-CCR7+CD45RA+ events. The J segment lost 4 bases and the V segment lost 8 bases, leaving 5 bases of the junction unmatched. The CDR3 covers 13 residues. Germline V CDR1 and CDR2: ENHRY, SYGVKD. Study-level findings and limits: Over 99% of effector molecules, yet under 1% of naive-cell molecules, were held by clones above 20 RNA copies.

The source material was naive CD8+ T cells from blood, with Jurkat cell RNA spiked in. The sample's subset: FACS-sorted CD8+CD4-CCR7+CD45RA+ naive T cells. The chain links TRBV10-3 to TRBJ2-3; 8 bases are a match to TRBD2. The origin of this receptor is a human donor in good health. Some libraries in this study had Jurkat cell RNA spiked in. The CDR3 DNA reads as TGTGCCATCGGGGGACTAGGAGCAGATACGCAGTATTTT. Translating it yields CAIGGLGADTQYF.